This record concerns one TCR beta chain sequence. Produced via immunoSEQ multiplex PCR; TCRdb's table is partial and in-frame only. The sample has approximately 71,000 clones; 84% are singletons. V lost 0 bases and J 2 bases, leaving 10 bases between the germline ends. Per germline, CDR1 MNHEY and CDR2 SVGAGI. The CDR3 consists of 15 residues. The data originate from a study of OX40 agonist ivuxolimab in advanced cancers. Study in general: The study enrolled dose-escalation patients with hepatocellular carcinoma, melanoma, renal cell or head and neck cancer.

The origin of this receptor is an adult with an advanced solid tumor such as melanoma, head and neck, liver or kidney cancer. The V gene is TRBV6-5, the J gene TRBJ2-5; D gene ambiguous. The sequencing here drew on CD4+ or CD8+ T cells sorted from blood, taken in a trial of the OX40 agonist ivuxolimab. The CDR3 loop reads CASSYSWPNQETQYF. CDR3 DNA sequence: TGTGCCAGCAGTTACTCGTGGCCGAATCAAGAGACCCAGTACTTC.